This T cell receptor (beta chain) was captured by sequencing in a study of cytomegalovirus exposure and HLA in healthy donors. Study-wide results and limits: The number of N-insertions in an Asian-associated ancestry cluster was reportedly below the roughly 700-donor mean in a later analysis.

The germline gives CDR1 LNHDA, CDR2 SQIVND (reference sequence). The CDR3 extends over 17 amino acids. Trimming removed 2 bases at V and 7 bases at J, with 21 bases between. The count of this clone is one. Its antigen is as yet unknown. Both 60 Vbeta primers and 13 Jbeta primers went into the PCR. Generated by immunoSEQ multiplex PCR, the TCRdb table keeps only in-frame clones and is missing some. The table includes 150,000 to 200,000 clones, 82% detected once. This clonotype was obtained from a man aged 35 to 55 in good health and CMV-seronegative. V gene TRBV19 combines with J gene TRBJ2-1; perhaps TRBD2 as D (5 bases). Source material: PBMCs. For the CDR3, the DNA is TGTGCCAGTAGTATACCCCCCCTAGCCCCAGTCCCGAATGAGCAGTTCTTC. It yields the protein CASSIPPLAPVPNEQFF.